This T cell receptor (beta chain) was sequenced during a study of blood T cell repertoires in COVID-19. At the level of the study: The study drew acute and convalescent COVID-19 samples from the United States, Italy and Spain.

V dropped 4 bases and J dropped 4; count of bases not matched to a gene: 5. Germline CDR1 and CDR2: MDHEN and SYDVKM. The CDR3 has 14 amino acids. Only in-frame clones appear in the TCRdb table, and some are missing; sequencing was by immunoSEQ multiplex PCR. The sample has around 190,000 clones, 65% to 90% seen once. The clonotype originates from a human donor in a cohort sampled during active COVID-19. The chain recombines TRBV28 with TRBJ1-1; 8 bases fit TRBD1. Specimen: peripheral blood. This CDR3 is CASSSITGGTEAFF. CDR3 nucleotides: TGTGCCAGCAGTTCGATTACAGGGGGCACTGAAGCTTTCTTT.